One sample yielded the 6 T cell receptor beta chains listed below, sequenced in a study of blood T cell repertoires in COVID-19 (dated by TCRdb to 2019 to 2021). The receptor library was made with the immunoSEQ multiplex PCR assay. As stored in TCRdb, this immuneACCESS dataset retains in-frame rearrangements with V and J assigned. A fraction of the clones does not appear; measured against another copy, unresolved V genes explain less than half of the discrepancy, and the remainder lacks a known reason. The sample contains around 50,000 clones, around 90% of them found a single time. The top ten hold around 1.5% of the sample. The material sequenced was peripheral blood. The source of these receptors is a man aged 55 to 70 with acute or convalescent COVID-19.

The chain combines TRBV9 with TRBJ1-1; 9 bases fit TRBD1. The CDR3 is made up of 15 amino acids. Trimming cost V 5 bases and J 5 bases; bases outside gene matches: 10. From germline, CDR1 is SGDLS and CDR2 YYNGEE. In DNA, the CDR3 is TGTGCCAGCAGTCCGGGCGGGACAGGGCGAACTGAAGCTTTCTTT. This gives the protein CASSPGGTGRTEAFF.

This clone is medium-sized by share. The chain uses TRBV7-3 and TRBJ1-3; no clear D gene. CDR3 length: 14 residues. CDR1 and CDR2 (germline): SGHTA, FQGTGA. Trimming pared 5 bases from V and 1 base from J, leaving 9 bases between. Here the CDR3 reads CASSPGGSGNTIYF. CDR3 DNA sequence: TGTGCCAGCAGCCCAGGAGGATCTGGAAACACCATATATTTT.

The chain links TRBV18 to TRBJ2-7; 7 bases map to TRBD1. Germline trimming cut 4 bases from V and 6 bases from J; bases unmatched to any gene: 3. There are 12 residues in the CDR3. CDR1 KGHSH and CDR2 LQKENI come from the germline V gene. CDR3 residues: CASSLDRVEQYF. The DNA for the CDR3 is TGTGCCAGCTCACTCGACAGGGTCGAGCAGTACTTC. The full variable domain, with the rest looked up from reference TRBV18 and TRBJ2-7, is NAGVMQNPRHLVRRRGQEARLRCSPMKGHSHVYWYRQLPEEGLKFMVYLQKENIIDESGMPKERFSAEFPKEGPSILRIQQVVRGDSAAYFCASSLDRVEQYFGPGTRLTVT.

CDR3: CASSLDRGYSPLHF. The DNA of the CDR3 is TGTGCCAGCAGTCTGGACAGGGGTTATTCACCCCTCCACTTT. The chain has TRBV7-8 and TRBJ1-6; 9 positions agree with TRBD1. CDR3 size: 14 residues. Germline-derived CDR1 and CDR2 are SGHVS and FQNEAQ. J gave up 8 bases and V 6 bases, and 5 bases lay outside the gene matches.

The genes are TRBV5-6 and TRBJ1-6; D ambiguous. This CDR3 is built from 16 residues. CDR1 and CDR2 from the germline V gene are SGHDT and YYEEEE. V lost 1 base to trimming and J lost 7 bases, with 15 bases between them. The CDR3 coding sequence is TGTGCCAGCAGCTTGTGGAGCGGGGATCCGAATTCACCCCTCCACTTT. Protein product: CASSLWSGDPNSPLHF.

The genes are TRBV2 and TRBJ1-2, with D possibly TRBD1 on 5 matching bases. The CDR3 is made up of 13 amino acids. CDR1 and CDR2 from the germline V gene are SNHLY and FYNNEI. V lost 7 bases, J lost 7 bases, and 16 bases lay in between. The CDR3 bases are TGTGCCAGCAACGGGCAGGGCAATCGTGGCTACACCTTC. Translation gives CASNGQGNRGYTF.